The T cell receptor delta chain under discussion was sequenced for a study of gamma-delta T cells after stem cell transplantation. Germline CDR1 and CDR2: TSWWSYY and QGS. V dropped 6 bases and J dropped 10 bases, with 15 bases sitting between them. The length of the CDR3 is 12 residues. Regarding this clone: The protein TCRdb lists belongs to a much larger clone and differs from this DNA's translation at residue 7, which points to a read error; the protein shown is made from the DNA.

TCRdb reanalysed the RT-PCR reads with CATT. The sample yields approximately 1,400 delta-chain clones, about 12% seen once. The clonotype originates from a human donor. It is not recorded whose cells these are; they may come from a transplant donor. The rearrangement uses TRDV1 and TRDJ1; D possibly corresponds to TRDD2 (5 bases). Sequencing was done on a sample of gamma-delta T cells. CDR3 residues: CALGLFLLGLIF. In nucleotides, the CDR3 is TGTGCTCTTGGTCTATTCCTCCTTGGACTCATCTTT.